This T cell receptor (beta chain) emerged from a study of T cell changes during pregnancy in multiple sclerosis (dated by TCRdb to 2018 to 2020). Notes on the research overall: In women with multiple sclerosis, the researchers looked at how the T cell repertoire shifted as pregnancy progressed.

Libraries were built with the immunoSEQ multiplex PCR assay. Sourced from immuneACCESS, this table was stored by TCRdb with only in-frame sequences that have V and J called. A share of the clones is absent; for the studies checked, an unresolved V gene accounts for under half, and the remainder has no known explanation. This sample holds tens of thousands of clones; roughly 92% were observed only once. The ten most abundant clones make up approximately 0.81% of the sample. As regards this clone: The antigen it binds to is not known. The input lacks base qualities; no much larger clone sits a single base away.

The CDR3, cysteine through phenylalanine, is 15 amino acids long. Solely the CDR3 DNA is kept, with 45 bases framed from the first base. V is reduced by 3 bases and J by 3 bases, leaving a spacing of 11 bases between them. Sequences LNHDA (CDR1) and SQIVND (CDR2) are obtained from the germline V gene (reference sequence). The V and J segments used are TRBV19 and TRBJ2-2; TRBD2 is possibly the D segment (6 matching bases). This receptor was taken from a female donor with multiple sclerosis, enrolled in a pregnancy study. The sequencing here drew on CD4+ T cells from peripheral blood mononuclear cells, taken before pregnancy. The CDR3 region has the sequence CASSMSGVYTGELFF. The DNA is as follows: TGTGCCAGTAGTATGTCGGGGGTGTACACCGGGGAGCTGTTTTTT.